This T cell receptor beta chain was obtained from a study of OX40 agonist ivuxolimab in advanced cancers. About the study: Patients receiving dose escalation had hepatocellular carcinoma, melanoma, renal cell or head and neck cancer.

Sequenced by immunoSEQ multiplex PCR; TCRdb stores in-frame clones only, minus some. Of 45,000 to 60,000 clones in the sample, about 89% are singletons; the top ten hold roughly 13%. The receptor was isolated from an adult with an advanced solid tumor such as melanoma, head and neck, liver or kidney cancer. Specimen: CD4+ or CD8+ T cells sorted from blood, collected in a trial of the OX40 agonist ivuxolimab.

The CDR3 is CASSVAEQINVLEQYF. The DNA for the CDR3 is TGTGCCAGCAGCGTAGCTGAACAAATAAACGTGTTAGAGCAGTACTTC. The J gene is TRBJ2-7, the V gene TRBV9, with D hard to call. This CDR3 spans 16 amino acids. Germline loops: CDR1 SGDLS, CDR2 YYNGEE. Trimming cost V 0 bases and J 7 bases, with 20 bases left between them.